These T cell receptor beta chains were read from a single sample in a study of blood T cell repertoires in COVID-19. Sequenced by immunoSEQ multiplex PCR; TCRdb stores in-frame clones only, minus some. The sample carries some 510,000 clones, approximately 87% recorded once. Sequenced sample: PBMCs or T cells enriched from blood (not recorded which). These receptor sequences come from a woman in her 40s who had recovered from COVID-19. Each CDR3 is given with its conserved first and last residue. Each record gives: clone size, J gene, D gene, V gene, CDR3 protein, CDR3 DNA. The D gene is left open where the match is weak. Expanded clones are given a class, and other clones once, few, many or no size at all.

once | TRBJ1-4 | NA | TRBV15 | CATSRDRQGGGIEKLFF | TGTGCCACCAGCAGAGATCGGCAGGGAGGGGGGATTGAAAAACTGTTTTTT
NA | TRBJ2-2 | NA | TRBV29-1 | CSVVFQRGGELFF | TGCAGCGTTGTGTTCCAACGGGGCGGGGAGCTGTTTTTT
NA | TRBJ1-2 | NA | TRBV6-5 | CASSQGQNNYGYTF | TGTGCCAGCAGCCAAGGACAGAATAACTATGGCTACACCTTC
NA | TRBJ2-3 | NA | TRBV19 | CASSRLNTDTQYF | TGTGCCAGTAGTAGACTAAACACAGATACGCAGTATTTT
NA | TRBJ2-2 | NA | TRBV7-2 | CASSPTGLNTGELFF | TGTGCCAGCAGCCCGACAGGACTTAACACCGGGGAGCTGTTTTTT
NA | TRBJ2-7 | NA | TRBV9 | CASSVDPTGSVYEQYF | TGTGCCAGCAGCGTAGACCCTACAGGGTCGGTCTACGAGCAGTACTTC
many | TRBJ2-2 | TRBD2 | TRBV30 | CAWSVVGAGGDGELFF | TGTGCCTGGAGTGTAGTAGGAGCGGGAGGAGACGGGGAGCTGTTTTTT
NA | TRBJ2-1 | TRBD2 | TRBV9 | CASSVVGLAGGLYNEQFF | TGTGCCAGCAGCGTAGTCGGACTAGCGGGAGGTCTCTACAATGAGCAGTTCTTC
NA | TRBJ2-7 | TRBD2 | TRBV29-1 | CSAGGLAGGRSSYEQYF | TGCAGCGCTGGTGGACTAGCGGGAGGGCGAAGCTCCTACGAGCAGTACTTC
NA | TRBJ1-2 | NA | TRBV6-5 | CASSYWPSENYGYTF | TGTGCCAGCAGTTATTGGCCTTCAGAAAACTATGGCTACACCTTC
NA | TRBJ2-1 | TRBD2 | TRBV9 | CASSVGGLVFTEQFF | TGTGCCAGCAGCGTAGGGGGACTAGTTTTTACTGAGCAGTTCTTC
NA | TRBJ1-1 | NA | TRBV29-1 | CSVGRGSEAFF | TGCAGCGTTGGACGGGGGAGTGAAGCTTTCTTT
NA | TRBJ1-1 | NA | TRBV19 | CASRRTENTEAFF | TGTGCCAGTAGGCGGACAGAAAACACTGAAGCTTTCTTT
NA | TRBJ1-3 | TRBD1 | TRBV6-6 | CASSFDRGLGNTIYF | TGTGCCAGCAGCTTCGACAGGGGGCTTGGAAACACCATATATTTT
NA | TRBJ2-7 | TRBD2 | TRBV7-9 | CASSLVTSGSPYEQYF | TGTGCCAGCAGCTTAGTGACTAGCGGGAGTCCCTACGAGCAGTACTTC
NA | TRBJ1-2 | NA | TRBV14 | CASSHRRAYGYTF | TGTGCCAGCAGCCATAGGAGGGCCTATGGCTACACCTTC
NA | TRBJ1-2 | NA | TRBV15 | CATSRVVSRITSLYGYTF | TGTGCCACCAGCAGAGTTGTTTCGAGGATTACTTCTTTATATGGCTACACCTTC
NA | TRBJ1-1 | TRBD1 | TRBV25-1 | CASSDDRGYSDTEAFF | TGTGCCAGCAGTGATGACAGGGGTTATTCGGACACTGAAGCTTTCTTT
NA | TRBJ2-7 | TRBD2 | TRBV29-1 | CSVASLGTSGSRPYEQYF | TGCAGCGTCGCCAGCCTTGGGACTAGCGGGAGTCGGCCTTACGAGCAGTACTTC
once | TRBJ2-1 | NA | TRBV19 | CASGGVRETNSEQFF | TGTGCCAGTGGAGGGGTCCGGGAAACTAATTCTGAGCAGTTCTTC
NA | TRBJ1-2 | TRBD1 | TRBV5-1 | CASSLGGPGNYGYTF | TGCGCCAGCAGCTTAGGGGGCCCAGGGAACTATGGCTACACCTTC
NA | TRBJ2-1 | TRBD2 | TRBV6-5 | CASSPSASGYNEQFF | TGTGCCAGCAGTCCCTCGGCTAGCGGATACAATGAGCAGTTCTTC
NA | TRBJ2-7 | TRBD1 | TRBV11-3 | CASSLSDTGGRSEQYF | TGTGCCAGCAGCTTGTCCGATACAGGGGGCCGCAGCGAGCAGTACTTC
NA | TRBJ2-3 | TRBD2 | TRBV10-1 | CASSDSSLGLAGGRVTDTQYF | TGCGCCAGCAGTGATTCCTCTCTCGGACTAGCGGGAGGGCGGGTCACAGATACGCAGTATTTT
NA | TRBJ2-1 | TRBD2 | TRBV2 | CASPLGGGAPSYNEQFF | TGTGCCAGCCCGCTGGGGGGAGGGGCTCCCTCCTACAATGAGCAGTTCTTC
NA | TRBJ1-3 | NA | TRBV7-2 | CASSLKVLVGLYSGNTIYF | TGTGCCAGCAGCTTAAAGGTTCTTGTGGGCCTATACTCTGGAAACACCATATATTTT
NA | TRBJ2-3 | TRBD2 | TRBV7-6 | CASSLGGLAGAGDTQYF | TGTGCCAGCAGCTTAGGGGGACTAGCGGGAGCGGGAGATACGCAGTATTTT
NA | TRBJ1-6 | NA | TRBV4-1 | CASSQAEYRVWRSPLHF | TGCGCCAGCAGCCAAGCCGAATACAGGGTTTGGAGATCACCCCTCCACTTT
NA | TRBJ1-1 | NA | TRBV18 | CASSHGTQNTEAFF | TGTGCCAGCTCACATGGGACACAGAACACTGAAGCTTTCTTT
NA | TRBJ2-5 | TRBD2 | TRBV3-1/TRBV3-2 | CASSQGGAGGPQTQYF | TGTGCCAGCAGCCAAGGGGGAGCGGGAGGGCCGCAGACCCAGTACTTC
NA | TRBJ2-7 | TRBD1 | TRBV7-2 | CASSSGTGYYEQYF | TGTGCCAGCAGCTCCGGGACAGGGTACTACGAGCAGTACTTC
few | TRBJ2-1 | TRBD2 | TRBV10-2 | CASSTLAAEYNEQFF | TGCGCCAGCAGCACACTAGCGGCAGAATACAATGAGCAGTTCTTC
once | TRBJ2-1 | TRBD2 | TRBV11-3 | CASSSGTSGRALRYNEQFF | TGTGCCAGCAGCTCAGGGACTAGCGGGAGGGCCCTAAGGTACAATGAGCAGTTCTTC
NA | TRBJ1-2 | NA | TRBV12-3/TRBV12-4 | CASSFNREGYTF | TGTGCCAGCAGTTTCAACAGGGAGGGCTACACCTTC
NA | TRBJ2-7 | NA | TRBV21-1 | CASSKRPTGEWYEQYF | TGTGCCAGCAGCAAAAGACCCACAGGGGAATGGTACGAGCAGTACTTC
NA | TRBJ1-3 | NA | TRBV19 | CASSMGRFSGNTIYF | TGTGCCAGTAGTATGGGCAGGTTCTCTGGAAACACCATATATTTT
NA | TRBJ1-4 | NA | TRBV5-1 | CASSFGDSNEKLFF | TGCGCCAGCAGCTTCGGGGATTCTAATGAAAAACTGTTTTTT
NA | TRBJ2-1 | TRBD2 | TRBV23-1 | CASSQDPRGDGSSYNEQFF | TGCGCCAGCAGTCAAGACCCCCGGGGGGACGGAAGCTCCTACAATGAGCAGTTCTTC
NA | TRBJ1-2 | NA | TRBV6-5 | CASSPRDTILYGYTF | TGTGCCAGCAGTCCCCGGGACACAATACTGTATGGCTACACCTTC
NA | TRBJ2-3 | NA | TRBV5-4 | CASSNLRENQLSNTQYF | TGTGCCAGCAGCAATCTCCGGGAGAATCAGCTGTCAAATACGCAGTATTTT
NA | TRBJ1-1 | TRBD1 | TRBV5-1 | CASTPSHRGGGTEAFF | TGCGCCAGCACCCCCTCCCACAGGGGTGGTGGCACTGAAGCTTTCTTT